In its sample, the clone carrying this T cell receptor beta chain was seen a few times. Its target is not known. Making TCR cDNA involved 5'RACE template switching, which added UMIs and a universal primer site. Each CDR3 protein is one row after TCRdb ran MiXCR on the 5' RACE reads. Of hundreds of thousands of distinct CDR3 sequences in the sample, around an eighth are singletons; the top ten hold around 15%. The sample comes from a study of T cells after yellow fever vaccination. The study's findings and limits: Among all clonotypes, a small share was observed in both CD4 and CD8 compartments. Boosting was followed by the reappearance of most primary-vaccination clones (just under 98% CD4, about 90% CD8). Highly abundant clonotypes carried over from the bulk population could end up in FACS-sorted repertoires as contaminants.

This CDR3 is 14 amino acids long. CDR1 is SGHRS and CDR2 is YFSETQ in the germline V gene. V was pared by 0 bases and J by 6 bases, with 13 bases between. The receptor was derived from a man aged 25 to 40 who received the YFV17D yellow fever vaccine. The V gene is TRBV5-1, the J gene TRBJ2-7; D possibly corresponds to TRBD1 (6 bases). The sequences come from PBMCs, collected on the day of the yellow fever booster vaccination. CDR3 nucleotide sequence: TGCGCCAGCAGCTTGGGACAGGATAATGGCGAGCAGTACTTC. It specifies CASSLGQDNGEQYF.